This section outlines one T cell receptor (beta chain) sequence together with its context. The antigen is not known. The sample is drawn from a study of OX40 agonist ivuxolimab in advanced cancers. Overall study: About 44% of patients had received prior checkpoint inhibitor therapy.

Germline V gives CDR1 MDHEN, CDR2 SYDVKM. The CDR3 has 16 residues. V lost 6 bases to trimming and J lost 2 bases; unmatched junction nucleotides: 12. The study's findings and limits: The work left the antigen specificity of expanded peripheral T cells undetermined.

Libraries were prepared by immunoSEQ multiplex PCR; TCRdb keeps only in-frame clonotypes and omits some of them. The sample has roughly 55,000 clones; approximately 80% are singletons. Sample: CD4+ or CD8+ T cells sorted from blood, taken in a trial of the OX40 agonist ivuxolimab. The origin of this receptor is an adult with an advanced solid tumor such as melanoma, head and neck, liver or kidney cancer. The J gene is TRBJ2-5, the V gene TRBV28, with TRBD2 identical over 7 bases. CDR3 in DNA: TGTGCCAGCAGCCCGCGGGGGAATCCCTCTCAAGAGACCCAGTACTTC. Its translation is CASSPRGNPSQETQYF.